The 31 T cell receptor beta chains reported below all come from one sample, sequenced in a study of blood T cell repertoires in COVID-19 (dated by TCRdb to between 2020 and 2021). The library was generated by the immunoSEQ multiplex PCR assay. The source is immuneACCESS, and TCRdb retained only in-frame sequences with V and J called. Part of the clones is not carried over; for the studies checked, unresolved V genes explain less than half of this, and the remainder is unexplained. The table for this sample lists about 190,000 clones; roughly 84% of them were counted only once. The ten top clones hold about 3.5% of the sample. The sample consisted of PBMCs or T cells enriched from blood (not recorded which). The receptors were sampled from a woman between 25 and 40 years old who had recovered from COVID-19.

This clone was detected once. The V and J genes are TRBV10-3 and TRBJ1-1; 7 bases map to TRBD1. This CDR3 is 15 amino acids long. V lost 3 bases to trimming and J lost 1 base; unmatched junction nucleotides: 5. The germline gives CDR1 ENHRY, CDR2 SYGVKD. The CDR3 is CAISETGARNTEAFF. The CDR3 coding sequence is TGTGCCATCAGTGAAACAGGGGCACGGAACACTGAAGCTTTCTTT.

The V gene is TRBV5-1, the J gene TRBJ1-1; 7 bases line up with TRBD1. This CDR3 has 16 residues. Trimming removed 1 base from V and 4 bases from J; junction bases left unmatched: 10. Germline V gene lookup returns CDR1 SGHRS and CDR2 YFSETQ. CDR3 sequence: CASSLSTGASGTEAFF. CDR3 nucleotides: TGCGCCAGCAGCTTGTCTACAGGGGCGAGTGGCACTGAAGCTTTCTTT.

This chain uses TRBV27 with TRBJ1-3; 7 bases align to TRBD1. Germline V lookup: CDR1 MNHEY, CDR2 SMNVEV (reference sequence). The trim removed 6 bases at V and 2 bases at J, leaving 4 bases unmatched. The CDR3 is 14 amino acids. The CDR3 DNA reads TGTGCCAGCAGGCCCCAGGGGGCTGGAAACACCATATATTTT. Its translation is CASRPQGAGNTIYF.

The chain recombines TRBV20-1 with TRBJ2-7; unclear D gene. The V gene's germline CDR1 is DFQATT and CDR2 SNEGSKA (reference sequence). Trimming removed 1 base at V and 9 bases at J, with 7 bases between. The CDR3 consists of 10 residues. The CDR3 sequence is CSARAGPQYF. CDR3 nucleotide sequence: TGCAGTGCTAGAGCGGGTCCGCAGTACTTC.

In DNA, the CDR3 is TGTGCCAGCAGTGCGGTTGGGAGCTCCTACAATGAGCAGTTCTTC. It codes for CASSAVGSSYNEQFF. The chain links TRBV27 to TRBJ2-1, with TRBD2 as a possible D gene (5 bases). V was clipped by 5 bases and J by 0 bases, with 11 bases between them. CDR1 is MNHEY and CDR2 is SMNVEV in the germline V gene (reference sequence). The CDR3 is 15 residues long.

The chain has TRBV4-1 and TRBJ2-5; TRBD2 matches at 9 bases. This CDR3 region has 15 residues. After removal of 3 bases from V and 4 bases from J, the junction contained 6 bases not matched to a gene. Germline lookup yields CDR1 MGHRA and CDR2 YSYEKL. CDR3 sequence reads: CASSQVPLAGETQYF. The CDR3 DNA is TGCGCCAGCAGCCAGGTCCCACTAGCGGGAGAGACCCAGTACTTC.

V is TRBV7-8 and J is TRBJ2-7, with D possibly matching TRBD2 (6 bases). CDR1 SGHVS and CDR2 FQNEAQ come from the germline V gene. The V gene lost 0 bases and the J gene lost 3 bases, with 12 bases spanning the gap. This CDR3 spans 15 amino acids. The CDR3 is CASSLALTGGYEQYF. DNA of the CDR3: TGTGCCAGCAGCTTAGCTCTCACCGGGGGCTACGAGCAGTACTTC. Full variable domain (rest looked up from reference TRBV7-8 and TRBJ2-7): GAGVSQSPRYKVAKRGQDVALRCDPISGHVSLFWYQQALGQGPEFLTYFQNEAQLDKSGLPSDRFFAERPEGSVSTLKIQRTQQEDSAVYLCASSLALTGGYEQYFGPGTRLTVT.

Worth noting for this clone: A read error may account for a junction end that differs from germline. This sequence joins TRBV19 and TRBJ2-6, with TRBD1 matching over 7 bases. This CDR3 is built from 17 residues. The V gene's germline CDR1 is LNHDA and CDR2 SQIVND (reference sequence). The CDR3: CASSIGAGGSGANVLTF. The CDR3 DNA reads TGTGCCAGTAGCATAGGTGCAGGGGGCTCTGGGGCCAACGTCCTGACTTTC.

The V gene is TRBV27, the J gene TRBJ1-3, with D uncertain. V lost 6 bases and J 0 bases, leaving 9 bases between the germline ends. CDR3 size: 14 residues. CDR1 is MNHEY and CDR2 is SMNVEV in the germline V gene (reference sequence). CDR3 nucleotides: TGTGCCAGCAGACCTCACAACTCTGGAAACACCATATATTTT. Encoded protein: CASRPHNSGNTIYF.

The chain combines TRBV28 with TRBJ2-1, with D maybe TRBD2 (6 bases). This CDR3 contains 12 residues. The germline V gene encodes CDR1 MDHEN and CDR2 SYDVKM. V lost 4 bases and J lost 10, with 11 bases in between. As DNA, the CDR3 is TGTGCCAGCAGTTCACTAGCATTCGAGCAGTTCTTC. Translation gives CASSSLAFEQFF. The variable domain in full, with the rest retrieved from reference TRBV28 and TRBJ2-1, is DVKVTQSSRYLVKRTGEKVFLECVQDMDHENMFWYRQDPGLGLRLIYFSYDVKMKEKGDIPEGYSVSREKKERFSLILESASTNQTSMYLCASSSLAFEQFFGPGTRLTVL.

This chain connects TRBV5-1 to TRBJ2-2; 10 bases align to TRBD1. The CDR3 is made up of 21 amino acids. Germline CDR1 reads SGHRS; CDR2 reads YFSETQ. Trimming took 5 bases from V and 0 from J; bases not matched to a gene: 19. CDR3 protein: CASRTLNPGQGTSSNTGELFF. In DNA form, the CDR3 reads TGCGCCAGCAGAACGCTGAATCCGGGACAGGGGACCTCCTCGAACACCGGGGAGCTGTTTTTT.

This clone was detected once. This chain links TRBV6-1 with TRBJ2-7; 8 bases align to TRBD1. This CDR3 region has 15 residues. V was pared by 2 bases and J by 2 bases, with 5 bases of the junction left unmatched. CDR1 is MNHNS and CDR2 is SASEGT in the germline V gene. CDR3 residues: CASSEFQGATYEQYV. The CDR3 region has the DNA TGTGCCAGCAGTGAATTCCAGGGGGCAACCTACGAGCAGTACGTC.

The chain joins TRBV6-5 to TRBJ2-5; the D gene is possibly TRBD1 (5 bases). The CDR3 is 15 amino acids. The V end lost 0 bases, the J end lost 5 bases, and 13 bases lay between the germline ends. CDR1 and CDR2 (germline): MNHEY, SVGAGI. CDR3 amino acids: CASSYSAGAGETQYF. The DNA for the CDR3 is TGTGCCAGCAGTTACTCGGCCGGCGCAGGGGAGACCCAGTACTTC.

The CDR3 DNA is TGTGCCAGCAGGTCAGCTAACTATGGCTACACCTTC. Translating gives CASRSANYGYTF. This chain joins TRBV27 and TRBJ1-2, with D hard to call. The CDR3 spans 12 residues. CDR1 is MNHEY and CDR2 is SMNVEV in the germline V gene (reference sequence). V gave up 6 bases and J gave up 0 bases, with 5 bases separating them.

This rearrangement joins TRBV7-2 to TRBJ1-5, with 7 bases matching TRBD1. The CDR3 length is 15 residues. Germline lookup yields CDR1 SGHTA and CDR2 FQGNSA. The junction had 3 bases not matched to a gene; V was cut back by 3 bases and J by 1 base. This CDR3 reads CASSLGQQSNQPQHF. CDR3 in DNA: TGTGCCAGCAGCTTGGGACAGCAGAGCAATCAGCCCCAGCATTTT.

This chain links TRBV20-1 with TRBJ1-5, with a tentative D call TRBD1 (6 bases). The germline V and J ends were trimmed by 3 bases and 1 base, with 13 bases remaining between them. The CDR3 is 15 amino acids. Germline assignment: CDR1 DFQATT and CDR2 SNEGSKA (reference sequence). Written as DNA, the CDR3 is TGCAGTGCTAGTAGTACAGGGTTAAGCAATCAGCCCCAGCATTTT. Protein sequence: CSASSTGLSNQPQHF.

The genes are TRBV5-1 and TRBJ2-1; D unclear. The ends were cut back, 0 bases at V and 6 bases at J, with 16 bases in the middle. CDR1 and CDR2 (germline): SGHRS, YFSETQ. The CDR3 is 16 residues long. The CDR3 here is CASSLALPSGGNEQFF. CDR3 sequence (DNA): TGCGCCAGCAGCTTGGCCTTGCCCTCCGGCGGCAATGAGCAGTTCTTC. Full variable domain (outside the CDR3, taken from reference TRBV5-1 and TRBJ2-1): KAGVTQTPRYLIKTRGQQVTLSCSPISGHRSVSWYQQTPGQGLQFLFEYFSETQRNKGNFPGRFSGRQFSNSRSEMNVSTLELGDSALYLCASSLALPSGGNEQFFGPGTRLTVL.

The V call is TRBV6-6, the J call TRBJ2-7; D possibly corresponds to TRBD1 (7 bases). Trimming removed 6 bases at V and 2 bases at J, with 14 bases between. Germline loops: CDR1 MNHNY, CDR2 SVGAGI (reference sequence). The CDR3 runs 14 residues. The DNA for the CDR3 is TGTGCCAGCAGCCGCCAGGGGGGTGCCTACGAGCAGTACGTC. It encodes CASSRQGGAYEQYV.

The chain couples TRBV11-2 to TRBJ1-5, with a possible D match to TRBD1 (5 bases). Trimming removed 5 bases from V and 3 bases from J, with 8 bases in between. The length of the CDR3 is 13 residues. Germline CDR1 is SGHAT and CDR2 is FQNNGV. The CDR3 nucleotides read TGTGCCAGCAGCCCAGGGATCAATCAGCCCCAGCATTTT. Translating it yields CASSPGINQPQHF.

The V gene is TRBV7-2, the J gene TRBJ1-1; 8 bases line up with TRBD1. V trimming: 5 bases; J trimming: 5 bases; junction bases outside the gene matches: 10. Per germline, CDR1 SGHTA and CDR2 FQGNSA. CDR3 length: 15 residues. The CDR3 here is CASSRNVGTGTEAFF. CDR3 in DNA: TGTGCCAGCAGCCGCAACGTCGGGACAGGTACTGAAGCTTTCTTT.

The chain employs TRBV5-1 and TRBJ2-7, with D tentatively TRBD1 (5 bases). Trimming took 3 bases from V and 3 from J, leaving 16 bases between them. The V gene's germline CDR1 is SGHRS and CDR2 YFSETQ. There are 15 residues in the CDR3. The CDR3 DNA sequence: TGCGCCAGCAGCTCGAGCAGGGCAGGGATCTACGAGCAGTACTTC. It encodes CASSSSRAGIYEQYF.

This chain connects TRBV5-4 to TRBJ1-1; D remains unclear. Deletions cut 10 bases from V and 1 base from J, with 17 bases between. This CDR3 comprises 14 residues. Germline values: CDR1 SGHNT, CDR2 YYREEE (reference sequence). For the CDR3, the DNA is TGTGCCTCCTGGAACAGAGTAGGGAACACTGAAGCTTTCTTT. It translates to CASWNRVGNTEAFF.

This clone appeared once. This chain's CDR3 is CASSLEGRGGTQYF. As DNA, the CDR3 is TGTGCCAGCAGTTTAGAAGGGAGGGGAGGGACCCAGTACTTC. The rearrangement uses TRBV27 and TRBJ2-5, with 7 bases that match TRBD2. CDR1 MNHEY and CDR2 SMNVEV come from the germline V gene (reference sequence). CDR3 length equals 14 residues. The ends lost 2 bases at V and 7 bases at J; junction bases unmatched: 7.

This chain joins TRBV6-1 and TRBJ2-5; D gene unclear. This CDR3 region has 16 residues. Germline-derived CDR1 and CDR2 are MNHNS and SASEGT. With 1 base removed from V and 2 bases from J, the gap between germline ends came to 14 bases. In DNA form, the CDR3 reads TGTGCCAGCAGTGAAGGATTGAGGCGGATTCAAGAGACCCAGTACTTC. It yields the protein CASSEGLRRIQETQYF.

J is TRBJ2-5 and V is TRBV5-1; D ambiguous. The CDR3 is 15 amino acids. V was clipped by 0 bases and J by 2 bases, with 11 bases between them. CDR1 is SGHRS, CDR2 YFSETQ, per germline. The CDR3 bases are TGCGCCAGCAGCTTGGACAAGAGACAACAAGAGACCCAGTACTTC. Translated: CASSLDKRQQETQYF. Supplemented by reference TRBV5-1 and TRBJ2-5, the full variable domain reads KAGVTQTPRYLIKTRGQQVTLSCSPISGHRSVSWYQQTPGQGLQFLFEYFSETQRNKGNFPGRFSGRQFSNSRSEMNVSTLELGDSALYLCASSLDKRQQETQYFGPGTRLLVL.

The CDR3 region is CASSSTGGRYEQYF. DNA of the CDR3: TGTGCCAGCAGCTCGACAGGGGGCAGATACGAGCAGTACTTC. V usage is TRBV7-8 and J usage is TRBJ2-7; 10 nucleotides line up with TRBD1. With 4 bases clipped from V and 4 bases from J, the junction kept 4 bases outside the gene matches. Germline V lookup: CDR1 SGHVS, CDR2 FQNEAQ. CDR3 length: 14 amino acids. The full variable domain, with the rest looked up from reference TRBV7-8 and TRBJ2-7, is GAGVSQSPRYKVAKRGQDVALRCDPISGHVSLFWYQQALGQGPEFLTYFQNEAQLDKSGLPSDRFFAERPEGSVSTLKIQRTQQEDSAVYLCASSSTGGRYEQYFGPGTRLTVT.

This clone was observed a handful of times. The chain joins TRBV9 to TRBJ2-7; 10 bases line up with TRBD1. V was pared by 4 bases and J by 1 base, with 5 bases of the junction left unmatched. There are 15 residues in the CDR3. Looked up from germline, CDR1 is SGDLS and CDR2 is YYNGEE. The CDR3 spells CASSTGTGVSYEQYF. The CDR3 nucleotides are TGTGCCAGCAGCACGGGGACAGGGGTATCCTACGAGCAGTACTTC.

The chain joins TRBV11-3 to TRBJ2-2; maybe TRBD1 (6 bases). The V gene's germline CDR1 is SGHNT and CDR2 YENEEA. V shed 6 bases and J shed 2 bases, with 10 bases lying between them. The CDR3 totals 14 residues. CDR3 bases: TGTGCCAGCAGACAGGGCTTCAACACCGGGGAGCTGTTTTTT. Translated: CASRQGFNTGELFF. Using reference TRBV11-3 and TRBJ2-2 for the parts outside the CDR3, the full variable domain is EAGVVQSPRYKIIEKKQPVAFWCNPISGHNTLYWYLQNLGQGPELLIRYENEEAVDDSQLPKDRFSAERLKGVDSTLKIQPAELGDSAVYLCASRQGFNTGELFFGEGSRLTVL.

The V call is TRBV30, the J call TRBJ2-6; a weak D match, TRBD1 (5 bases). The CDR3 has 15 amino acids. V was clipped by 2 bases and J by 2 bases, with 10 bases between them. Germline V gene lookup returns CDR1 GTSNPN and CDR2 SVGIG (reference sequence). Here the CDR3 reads CAWSFVGAGANVLTF. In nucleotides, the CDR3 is TGTGCCTGGAGTTTTGTAGGGGCTGGGGCCAACGTCCTGACTTTC.

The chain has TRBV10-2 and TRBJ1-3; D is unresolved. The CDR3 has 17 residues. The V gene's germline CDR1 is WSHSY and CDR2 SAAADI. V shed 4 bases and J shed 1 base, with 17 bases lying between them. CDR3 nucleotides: TGCGCCAGCAGTGGAGGGAGGCAAAGACTATCTGGAAACACCATATATTTT. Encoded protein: CASSGGRQRLSGNTIYF.

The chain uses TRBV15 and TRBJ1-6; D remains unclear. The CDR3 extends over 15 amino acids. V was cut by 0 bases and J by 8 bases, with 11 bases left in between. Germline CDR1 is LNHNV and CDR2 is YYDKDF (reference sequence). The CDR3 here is CATSRDRALDSPLHF. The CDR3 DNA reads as TGTGCCACCAGCAGAGATAGAGCTTTGGATTCACCCCTCCACTTT.